This T cell receptor beta chain originates from a study of blood T cell repertoires in COVID-19. At the level of the study: COVID-19 samples, acute and convalescent, were from the United States, Italy and Spain. Sample material is recorded as cDNA or gDNA derived from T cells, B-cell-depleted T cells, or PBMCs.

Per the authors' pipeline: Amplification of reference gene primers provided the estimated nucleated cell counts. Assay: immunoSEQ multiplex PCR; the TCRdb copy retains only in-frame clones and omits some. V and J calls and clone size are copied from that table; D and trimming were computed from the DNA. The table lists a few hundred thousand clones, more than 85% of them singletons. The CDR3 consists of 18 residues. V dropped 7 bases and J dropped 0; count of bases not matched to a gene: 13. Germline V CDR1 and CDR2: MNHEY, SMNVEV (reference sequence). This clonotype was obtained from a man aged 25-40 years with acute or convalescent COVID-19. The sequencing sample was made of peripheral blood. V and J are TRBV27 and TRBJ2-2, with 8 bases matching TRBD2. The CDR3 spells CASTLRRGRSPNTGELFF. In nucleotides, the CDR3 is TGTGCCAGCACCCTCCGGCGCGGGAGGTCCCCGAACACCGGGGAGCTGTTTTTT.